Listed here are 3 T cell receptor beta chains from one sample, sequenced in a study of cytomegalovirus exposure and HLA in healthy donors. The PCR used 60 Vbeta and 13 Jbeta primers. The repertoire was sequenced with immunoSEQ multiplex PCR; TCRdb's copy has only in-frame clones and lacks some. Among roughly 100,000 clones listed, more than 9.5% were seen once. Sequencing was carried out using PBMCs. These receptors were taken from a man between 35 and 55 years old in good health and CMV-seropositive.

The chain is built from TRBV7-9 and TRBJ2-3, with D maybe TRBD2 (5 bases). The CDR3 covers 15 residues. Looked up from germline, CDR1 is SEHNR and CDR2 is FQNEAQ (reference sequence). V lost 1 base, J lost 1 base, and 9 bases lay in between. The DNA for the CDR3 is TGTGCCAGCAGCTTAGATACTAGAGGCACAGATACGCAGTATTTT. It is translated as CASSLDTRGTDTQYF.

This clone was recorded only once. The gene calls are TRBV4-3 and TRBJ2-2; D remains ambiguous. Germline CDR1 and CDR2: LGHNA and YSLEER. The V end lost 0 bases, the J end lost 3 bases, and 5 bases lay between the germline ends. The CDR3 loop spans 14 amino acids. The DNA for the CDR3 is TGCGCCAGCAGCCAAGAGGAGTACACCGGGGAGCTGTTTTTT. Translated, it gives CASSQEEYTGELFF.

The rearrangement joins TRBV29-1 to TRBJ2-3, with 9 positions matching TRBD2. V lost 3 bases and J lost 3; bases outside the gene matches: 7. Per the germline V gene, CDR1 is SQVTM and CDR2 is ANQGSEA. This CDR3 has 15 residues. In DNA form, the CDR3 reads TGCAGCGTTGAGGGTAGCGGGAGTAGTACAGATACGCAGTATTTT. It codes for CSVEGSGSSTDTQYF.